This entry concerns a single T cell receptor (beta chain). This entry comes from a study of blood T cell repertoires in COVID-19. Study-wide context: The United States, Italy and Spain supplied acute and convalescent COVID-19 samples.

The data were produced by immunoSEQ multiplex PCR, yet TCRdb's version contains in-frame clones alone and is incomplete. Here the sample spans approximately 400,000 clones, around 86% being singletons. This receptor was obtained from a woman in her forties or fifties who had recovered from COVID-19. Sequencing was done on a sample of PBMCs or T cells enriched from blood (not recorded which).

Here the CDR3 DNA reads TGCGCCAGCAGTGGTCGAGACAGGGCCCGGAACACTGAAGCTTTCTTT. Protein product: CASSGRDRARNTEAFF. The chain employs TRBV10-2 and TRBJ1-1; 7 bases are a match to TRBD1. CDR1 and CDR2 (germline): WSHSY, SAAADI. The CDR3 runs to 16 residues. Unmatched junction bases numbered 9, after V lost 4 bases and J lost 1 base.